This T cell receptor beta chain was documented in a study of T cells expressing NK-cell markers. Looking at the study overall: Sequencing of TCR beta repertoires drew on sorted CD3+CD56+NKG2C+, CD3+CD56+NKG2C- and CD3+CD56-NKG2C+ T cells.

This CDR3 contains 16 residues. Germline V gene sequence: CDR1 PRHDT, CDR2 FYEKMQ (reference sequence). A note on this clonotype: Its antigen is unknown.

TCR beta cDNA was generated via 5'RACE template switching incorporating UMIs. TCRdb reanalyzed the 5' RACE reads and collapses them to one entry per CDR3 protein, without DNA. The sample holds under 200,000 distinct CDR3 sequences. Points from the study as a whole: Roughly 6 donors showed dominant NKG2C+ clonotypes comprising about 1.0-7.5% of their CD8+ T cells.

The sequencing sample was made of blood T cells: a sorted CD56 or NKG2C T cell subset, CD4+ or CD8+ T cells, or bulk PBMC T cells (not recorded which). The chain recombines TRBV13 with TRBJ2-1; there is no DNA to check the TCRdb D call of TRBD2. This sequence was found in a woman aged 18 to 75 in good health. CDR3 loop: CASSLVGLAGHNEQFF.